This TCR beta chain was captured in a study of glioma-infiltrating T cells. Findings and limits, study-wide: Tissue-blood divergence was below expectation in non-neoplastic patients, above in gliomas. CDR3 overlap between tissue and blood was very small.

CDR1 is LGHNT, CDR2 FRNRAP, per germline. The CDR3 contains 13 residues. V shed 2 bases and J shed 2 bases, with 6 bases lying between them. This clonotype was observed many times. Its antigen is still unknown. The iRepertoire nested amplicon-rescue multiplex PCR amplified TCR alpha and beta CDR3s from RNA. One-step reverse transcription and amplification started from about 100-400 ng of tissue mRNA or PBMC total RNA. Using its own MiXCR run on the multiplex PCR reads, TCRdb lists one record per CDR3 protein. The table has tens of thousands of distinct CDR3 sequences, about a quarter seen once. The genes are TRBV12-5 and TRBJ2-5; D is perhaps TRBD2 (5 bases). The sample was glioma tissue, nonneoplastic brain tissue, or PBMCs (not recorded which). The receptor was derived from a human donor with low-grade glioma or glioblastoma, undergoing nonglioma brain surgery, or in good health (not recorded which). CDR3 sequence: CASGLTGQETQYF. The CDR3 nucleotides are TGTGCTAGTGGTTTGACGGGACAAGAGACCCAGTACTTC. The full variable domain, rest sourced from reference TRBV12-5 and TRBJ2-5, is DARVTQTPRHKVTEMGQEVTMRCQPILGHNTVFWYRQTMMQGLELLAYFRNRAPLDDSGMPKDRFSAEMPDATLATLKIQPSEPRDSAVYFCASGLTGQETQYFGPGTRLLVL.